Presented here are 29 T cell receptor beta chains from one specimen sequenced in a study of cytomegalovirus exposure and HLA in healthy donors. Primers: 60 Vbeta forward and 13 Jbeta reverse. Libraries were prepared by immunoSEQ multiplex PCR; TCRdb keeps only in-frame clonotypes and omits some of them. The sample totals roughly 90,000 clones. Sequencing used PBMCs. The receptors shown here come from a man in his fifties in good health and CMV-seropositive.

The CDR3: CASSQEEGRDNYGYTF. CDR3 sequence (DNA): TGTGCCAGCAGCCAAGAGGAGGGGAGGGACAACTATGGCTACACCTTC. The V gene is TRBV4-2, the J gene TRBJ1-2; maybe TRBD1 (5 bases). The CDR3 sequence is 16 residues long. The germline V and J ends were trimmed by 0 bases and 2 bases, with 13 bases remaining between them. The germline gives CDR1 LGHNA, CDR2 YNFKEQ.

The rearrangement joins TRBV2 to TRBJ1-5; the D gene is possibly TRBD1 (5 bases). Germline CDR1 and CDR2: SNHLY and FYNNEI. The V end was cut by 6 bases, the J end by 1 base, with 13 bases between. This CDR3 has 15 amino acids. The CDR3 protein is CASRGLGLSNQPQHF. CDR3 DNA: TGTGCCAGCAGGGGGCTGGGGTTAAGCAATCAGCCCCAGCATTTT.

The J gene is TRBJ1-1, the V gene TRBV7-2, with 9 bases identical to TRBD1. The V gene end was trimmed by 4 bases and the J gene end by 5 bases; junction bases not matched to a gene: 5. The CDR3 extends over 14 amino acids. Germline V gene data show CDR1 as SGHTA and CDR2 as FQGNSA. For the CDR3, the DNA is TGTGCCAGCAGCTCCCCGGGACAGGGAACTGAAGCTTTCTTT. Translation: CASSSPGQGTEAFF.

The J gene is TRBJ1-1, the V gene TRBV6-5; 8 bases are a match to TRBD1. With V trimmed by 6 bases and J by 11 bases, 14 bases remained unmatched. Germline CDR1 is MNHEY and CDR2 is SVGAGI. This CDR3 is 14 amino acids long. The CDR3 region is CASRTNRGQVDAFF. Here the CDR3 DNA reads TGTGCCAGCAGGACGAACCGGGGACAGGTCGATGCTTTCTTT.

This rearrangement joins TRBV19 to TRBJ2-7, with D unclear. The germline V gene encodes CDR1 LNHDA and CDR2 SQIVND (reference sequence). V lost 8 bases and J lost 9, with 14 bases in between. The CDR3 totals 11 residues. CDR3 region: CASSFGSRQYF. As DNA, the CDR3 is TGTGCCAGTTCCTTCGGGTCGCGGCAGTACTTC.

J is TRBJ2-1 and V is TRBV30, with D tentatively TRBD1 (6 bases). The CDR3 length is 14 residues. Germline V gives CDR1 GTSNPN, CDR2 SVGIG (reference sequence). With 5 bases removed from V and 8 bases from J, the gap between germline ends came to 19 bases. CDR3 residues: CAWGRDNILDEQFF. In nucleotides, the CDR3 is TGTGCCTGGGGCCGGGACAACATCCTGGATGAGCAGTTCTTC.

The chain combines TRBV10-1 with TRBJ2-2, with D possibly TRBD1 on 5 matching bases. Germline lookup yields CDR1 WNHNN and CDR2 SYGVQD (reference sequence). V lost 6 bases to trimming and J lost 3 bases, with 20 bases between them. The CDR3 extends over 17 amino acids. CDR3: CASRAMGLQPDTGELFF. CDR3 bases: TGCGCCAGCAGGGCCATGGGGCTCCAACCGGACACCGGGGAGCTGTTTTTT.

V usage is TRBV19 and J usage is TRBJ1-2, with 8 bases aligning to TRBD1. Germline CDR1 reads LNHDA; CDR2 reads SQIVND (reference sequence). Trimming at V came to 6 bases and at J to 8 bases, leaving 2 bases not matched to a gene. This CDR3 spans 11 amino acids. Here the CDR3 DNA reads TGTGCCAGTAGAACAGGGGGAGGCTACACCTTC. Translating it yields CASRTGGGYTF.

This CDR3 reads CASSLRLGRKFPETQYF. The CDR3 DNA reads TGTGCCAGCAGCCTGCGGCTGGGGCGTAAGTTTCCAGAGACCCAGTACTTC. The rearrangement uses TRBV13 and TRBJ2-5; TRBD1 is a possible D gene (5 bases). This CDR3 contains 17 residues. Trimming took off 5 bases at V and 4 bases at J, with 23 bases between the two ends. Germline V gives CDR1 PRHDT, CDR2 FYEKMQ (reference sequence).

The CDR3 DNA sequence: TGTGCCAGCAGCCAAGAATTGAGACAGTATTCACAGTACTTC. Residues: CASSQELRQYSQYF. This chain connects TRBV4-2 to TRBJ2-4; possible D gene TRBD1, 5 bases. The CDR3 has 14 amino acids. V was cut by 0 bases and J by 13 bases, with 16 bases left in between. CDR1 and CDR2 (germline): LGHNA, YNFKEQ.

This rearrangement joins TRBV6-1 to TRBJ2-1; no definite D call. This CDR3 comprises 12 residues. Per the germline V gene, CDR1 is MNHNS and CDR2 is SASEGT. Trimming left V 4 bases short and J 4 bases short, with 5 bases between. CDR3 region: CASSGGYNEQFF. The CDR3 nucleotides are TGTGCCAGCAGTGGCGGTTACAATGAGCAGTTCTTC.

CDR3 in amino acids: CAWRPTGAYEQYV. The CDR3 DNA reads as TGTGCCTGGAGACCCACAGGGGCCTACGAGCAGTACGTC. The rearrangement uses TRBV30 and TRBJ2-7; 7 bases are a match to TRBD1. V was pared by 3 bases and J by 2 bases, with 4 bases of the junction left unmatched. Germline loops: CDR1 GTSNPN, CDR2 SVGIG (reference sequence). This CDR3 is built from 13 residues.

The chain uses TRBV11-3 and TRBJ1-2; D ambiguous. Germline-derived CDR1 and CDR2 are SGHNT and YENEEA. Trimming took 3 bases from V and 6 from J, leaving 11 bases between them. The CDR3 is made up of 13 amino acids. CDR3 bases: TGTGCCAGCAGCTTTACAGCACGACATGGCTACACCTTC. As protein: CASSFTARHGYTF.

The rearrangement links TRBV6-4 to TRBJ1-2; 8 bases align to TRBD1. With V trimmed by 8 bases and J by 0 bases, 8 bases remained unmatched. CDR1 MRHNA and CDR2 SNTAGT come from the germline V gene. CDR3 length: 15 amino acids. The CDR3 reads CASSQGTGANYGYTF. The CDR3 nucleotides are TGTGCCAGCTCTCAAGGGACAGGAGCTAACTATGGCTACACCTTC.

The chain carries TRBV5-1 and TRBJ2-2, with 14 bases fitting TRBD2. The V and J ends lost 4 bases and 5 bases, in that order; junction bases with no gene match: 4. CDR1 is SGHRS, CDR2 YFSETQ, per germline. The CDR3 is made up of 16 amino acids. CDR3 region: CASSIGLAGGTGELFF. The CDR3 DNA reads as TGCGCCAGCAGCATAGGACTAGCGGGAGGAACCGGGGAGCTGTTTTTT.

This chain uses TRBV9 with TRBJ2-2, with a tentative D call TRBD2 (5 bases). Germline values: CDR1 SGDLS, CDR2 YYNGEE. The CDR3 covers 15 residues. V was trimmed by 5 bases and J by 0 bases, leaving 11 bases between them. DNA for the CDR3: TGTGCCAGCAGTGTACCGGGAACGAACACCGGGGAGCTGTTTTTT. This gives the protein CASSVPGTNTGELFF. Full variable domain (remainder filled in from reference TRBV9 and TRBJ2-2): DSGVTQTPKHLITATGQRVTLRCSPRSGDLSVYWYQQSLDQGLQFLIQYYNGEERAKGNILERFSAQQFPDLHSELNLSSLELGDSALYFCASSVPGTNTGELFFGEGSRLTVL.

V usage is TRBV5-1 and J usage is TRBJ2-7; D unresolved. There are 14 residues in the CDR3. The V end was cut by 1 base, the J end by 0 bases, with 8 bases between. CDR1 is SGHRS, CDR2 YFSETQ, per germline. The CDR3 loop is CASSLYSTSYEQYF. For the CDR3, the DNA is TGCGCCAGCAGCTTGTACAGCACCTCCTACGAGCAGTACTTC.

V is TRBV6-1 and J is TRBJ1-2; D uncertain. The CDR3 contains 17 residues. The germline V gene encodes CDR1 MNHNS and CDR2 SASEGT. The germline V and J ends were trimmed by 0 bases and 5 bases, with 19 bases remaining between them. CDR3 DNA: TGTGCCAGCAGTGAAGCCGCCCGTGGACTGAATGTATATGGCTACACCTTC. This gives the protein CASSEAARGLNVYGYTF.

The chain employs TRBV29-1 and TRBJ1-1; D is possibly TRBD1 (6 bases). Trimming removed 3 bases from V and 1 base from J, with 9 bases in between. This CDR3 is 13 amino acids long. CDR1 is SQVTM and CDR2 is ANQGSEA in the germline V gene. This CDR3 is CSVEGDTNTEAFF. The CDR3 bases are TGCAGCGTTGAGGGGGACACGAACACTGAAGCTTTCTTT.

The chain recombines TRBV30 with TRBJ2-5, with D perhaps TRBD2 (5 bases). The CDR3 runs 13 residues. Germline CDR1 is GTSNPN and CDR2 is SVGIG (reference sequence). Trimming left V 4 bases short and J 1 base short, with 10 bases between. As DNA, the CDR3 is TGTGCCTGGAACCCTAGCAGCCAAGAGACCCAGTACTTC. Amino acid sequence: CAWNPSSQETQYF.

The chain couples TRBV7-2 to TRBJ1-1, with D possibly TRBD1 on 5 matching bases. This CDR3 is built from 13 residues. In germline, CDR1 is SGHTA, CDR2 FQGNSA. The germline V and J ends were trimmed by 3 bases and 5 bases, with 10 bases remaining between them. In DNA, the CDR3 is TGTGCCAGCAGCTTTTCGGGGGAAACTGAAGCTTTCTTT. This translates into CASSFSGETEAFF.

The gene calls are TRBV4-3 and TRBJ2-1, with D possibly matching TRBD2 (5 bases). Germline assignment: CDR1 LGHNA and CDR2 YSLEER. Trimming took off 0 bases at V and 1 base at J, with 7 bases between the two ends. The CDR3 contains 15 residues. CDR3 bases: TGCGCCAGCAGCCAAGAGACGGGATCCTACAATGAGCAGTTCTTC. It codes for CASSQETGSYNEQFF.

This chain links TRBV4-3 with TRBJ2-7; maybe TRBD1 (6 bases). CDR1 LGHNA and CDR2 YSLEER come from the germline V gene. The CDR3 length is 13 residues. The germline V and J ends were trimmed by 4 bases and 5 bases, with 12 bases remaining between them. CDR3 residues: CASSRTATDEQYF. In nucleotides, the CDR3 is TGCGCCAGCAGCCGGACAGCGACGGACGAGCAGTACTTC.

The chain carries TRBV19 and TRBJ2-7; D uncertain. The V gene lost 4 bases and the J gene lost 5 bases, with 18 bases spanning the gap. The CDR3 length is 15 residues. Germline V gene data show CDR1 as LNHDA and CDR2 as SQIVND (reference sequence). The CDR3: CASSTNQAGSDEQYF. CDR3 in DNA: TGTGCCAGTAGTACCAATCAGGCCGGCTCGGACGAGCAGTACTTC.

The chain is built from TRBV6-5 and TRBJ1-2; no firm D call. The CDR3 sequence is 13 residues long. Germline values: CDR1 MNHEY, CDR2 SVGAGI. V was shortened by 10 bases and J by 4 bases, with 16 bases between the two germline ends. CDR3 nucleotide sequence: TGTGCCACCCGGGATCGGGGTCCCTATGGCTACACCTTC. This codes for CATRDRGPYGYTF.

This rearrangement joins TRBV20-1 to TRBJ2-1, with D perhaps matching TRBD2 (6 bases). In germline, CDR1 is DFQATT, CDR2 SNEGSKA (reference sequence). There are 11 residues in the CDR3. The CDR3 is CSGRLYNEQFF. The CDR3 coding sequence is TGCAGCGGGAGACTGTACAATGAGCAGTTCTTC.

For the CDR3, the DNA is TGTGCCAGCAGCCCCTCCGGGACAGGGTCTGGCTACACCTTC. This sequence encodes CASSPSGTGSGYTF. The V and J genes are TRBV6-5 and TRBJ1-2; TRBD1 agrees at 9 bases. The germline V gene encodes CDR1 MNHEY and CDR2 SVGAGI. The CDR3 totals 14 residues. V shed 6 bases and J 7 bases; nucleotides not matched to a gene: 9.

J is TRBJ2-3 and V is TRBV7-9, with 7 bases matching TRBD1. The CDR3 loop spans 16 amino acids. V lost 1 base, J lost 3 bases, and 7 bases stayed unmatched. CDR1 SEHNR and CDR2 FQNEAQ come from the germline V gene (reference sequence). The CDR3 sequence: CASSLVVTGFTDTQYF. The CDR3 DNA reads TGTGCCAGCAGCTTAGTTGTGACAGGGTTTACAGATACGCAGTATTTT.

The chain combines TRBV30 with TRBJ2-5; 7 nucleotides align to TRBD2. The end of the DNA is better explained by TRBJ2-7, so the J call may be wrong. Germline V CDR1 and CDR2: GTSNPN, SVGIG (reference sequence). This CDR3 region has 13 residues. CDR3 DNA: TGTGCCTGGAGTAAGGCGGGAGCTGGCGAGCAGTACTTC. Its protein is CAWSKAGAGEQYF.